The clone carrying this T cell receptor (beta chain) was seen just once. The antigen remains undetermined. The source of the sample is a study of CD8 T cells in Susac syndrome. For the study at large: Patients with Susac syndrome, at blood draw, were therapy-naive, on corticosteroids, or on intravenous immunoglobulin alone.

Findings of the study overall: Clonal expansion of Susac CD8+ cells peaked in TEMRA cells, and it also peaked in active patients. Susac-specific public clones were found in total CD8+ and CD8+ TEMRA repertoires, numbering sixteen and five, respectively.

An amount of RNA that ranged from about 0.45 to 1 ug was reverse transcribed with random hexamers. The CDR3 of TCR beta was amplified by immunoSEQ multiplex PCR across 54 Vbeta and 13 Jbeta. TCRdb reprocessed the immunoSEQ multiplex PCR reads via MiXCR and lists one record per CDR3 protein. The sample shows approximately 80,000 distinct CDR3 sequences, roughly 95% of them seen only once. The CDR3 has 17 amino acids. The germline V gene encodes CDR1 SGHTA and CDR2 FQGTGA. Trimming took 2 bases from V and 3 from J; bases not matched to a gene: 8. Sequencing used CD8+ T cells from PBMCs. This TCR derives from a human donor with Susac syndrome. The chain joins TRBV7-3 to TRBJ2-2; 8 nucleotides align to TRBD1. The chain's CDR3 is CASSLRRRGRDTGELFF. The DNA of the CDR3 is TGTGCCAGCAGCTTACGCCGCAGGGGGCGGGACACCGGGGAGCTGTTTTTT. The complete variable domain, with remaining parts taken from reference TRBV7-3 and TRBJ2-2, reads GAGVSQTPSNKVTEKGKYVELRCDPISGHTALYWYRQSLGQGPEFLIYFQGTGAADDSGLPNDRFFAVRPEGSVSTLKIQRTERGDSAVYLCASSLRRRGRDTGELFFGEGSRLTVL.